This T cell receptor (beta chain) appears in the sequencing data of a study of T cells in Graves' hyperthyroidism and ophthalmopathy. Germline assignment: CDR1 SGHVS and CDR2 FQNEAQ. Trimming removed 5 bases from V and 0 bases from J, with 11 bases in between. This CDR3 is 15 amino acids long. Amplification yielded TCR beta CDR3 regions, with RNA transcripts as the source. HTBI primers were used for first-round RT-PCR of the TCR CDR3. TCRdb called the multiplex PCR reads again in MiXCR, with one record for every CDR3 protein. The data hold over 450,000 distinct CDR3 sequences, with approximately 15% observed a single time. This clonotype was observed many times.

The sample consisted of blood. This sequence originates from a woman aged 18-29 years with Graves' hyperthyroidism. The rearrangement links TRBV7-8 to TRBJ2-1; maybe TRBD2 (6 bases). The CDR3 DNA is TGTGCCAGCAGCCCCGGGAGCCGCTCCTACAATGAGCAGTTCTTC. Its translation is CASSPGSRSYNEQFF.